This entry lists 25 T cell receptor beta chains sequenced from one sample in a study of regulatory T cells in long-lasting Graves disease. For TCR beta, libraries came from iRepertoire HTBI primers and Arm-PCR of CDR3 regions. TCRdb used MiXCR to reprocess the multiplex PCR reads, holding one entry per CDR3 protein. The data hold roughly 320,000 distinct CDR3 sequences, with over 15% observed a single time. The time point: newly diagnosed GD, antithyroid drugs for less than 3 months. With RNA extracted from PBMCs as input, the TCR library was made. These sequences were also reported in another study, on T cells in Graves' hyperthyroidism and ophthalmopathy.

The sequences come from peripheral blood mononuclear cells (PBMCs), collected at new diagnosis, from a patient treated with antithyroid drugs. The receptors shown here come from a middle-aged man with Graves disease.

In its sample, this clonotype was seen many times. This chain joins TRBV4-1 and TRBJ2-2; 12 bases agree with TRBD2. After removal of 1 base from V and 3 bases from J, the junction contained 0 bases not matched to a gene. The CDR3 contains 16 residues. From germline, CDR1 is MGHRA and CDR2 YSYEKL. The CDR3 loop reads CASSQGLAGDTGELFF. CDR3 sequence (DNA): TGCGCCAGCAGCCAAGGACTAGCGGGGGACACCGGGGAGCTGTTTTTT.

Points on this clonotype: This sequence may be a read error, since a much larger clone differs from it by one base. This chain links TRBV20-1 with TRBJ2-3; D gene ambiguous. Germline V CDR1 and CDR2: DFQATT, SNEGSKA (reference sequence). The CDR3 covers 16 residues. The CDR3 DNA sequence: TGCGGTGCTAGAAGGTATGGCGGACCCAGCACAGATACGCAGTATTTT. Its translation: CGARRYGGPSTDTQYF.

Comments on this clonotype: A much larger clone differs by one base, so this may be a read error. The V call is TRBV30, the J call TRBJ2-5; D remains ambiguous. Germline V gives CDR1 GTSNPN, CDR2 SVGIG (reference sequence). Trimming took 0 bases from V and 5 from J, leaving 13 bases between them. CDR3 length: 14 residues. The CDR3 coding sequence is TGTGCCTGGAGTGTAGTCCCGGGCCCGGAGACCCAGTACTTC. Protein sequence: CAWSVVPGPETQYF.

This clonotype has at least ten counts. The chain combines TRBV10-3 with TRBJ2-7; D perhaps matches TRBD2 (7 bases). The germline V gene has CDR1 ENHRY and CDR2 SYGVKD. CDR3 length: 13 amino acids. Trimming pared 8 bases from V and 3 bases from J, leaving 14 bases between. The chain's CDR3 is CAIGGGRGYEQYF. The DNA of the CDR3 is TGTGCCATCGGGGGGGGCAGGGGCTACGAGCAGTACTTC.

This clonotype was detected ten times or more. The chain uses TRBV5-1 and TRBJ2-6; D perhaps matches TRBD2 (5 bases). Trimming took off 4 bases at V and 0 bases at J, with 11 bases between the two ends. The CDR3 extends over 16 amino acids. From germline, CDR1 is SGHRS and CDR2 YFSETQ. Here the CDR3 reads CASSTGGDSGANVLTF. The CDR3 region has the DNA TGCGCCAGCAGCACCGGAGGAGACTCTGGGGCCAACGTCCTGACTTTC.

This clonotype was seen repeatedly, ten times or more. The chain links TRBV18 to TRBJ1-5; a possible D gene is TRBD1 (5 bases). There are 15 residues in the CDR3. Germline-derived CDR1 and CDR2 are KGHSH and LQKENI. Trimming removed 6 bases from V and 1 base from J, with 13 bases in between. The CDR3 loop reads CASSSEGLSNQPQHF. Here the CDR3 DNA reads TGTGCCAGCTCGAGCGAGGGGTTGAGCAATCAGCCCCAGCATTTT.

CDR3 in amino acids: CASSFDPGANVLTF. CDR3 in DNA: TGCGCCAGCAGCTTTGACCCAGGGGCCAACGTCCTGACTTTC. This sequence joins TRBV5-1 and TRBJ2-6; no definite D call. V lost 2 bases and J lost 4, with 7 bases in between. This CDR3 is 14 amino acids long. Germline V CDR1 and CDR2: SGHRS, YFSETQ.

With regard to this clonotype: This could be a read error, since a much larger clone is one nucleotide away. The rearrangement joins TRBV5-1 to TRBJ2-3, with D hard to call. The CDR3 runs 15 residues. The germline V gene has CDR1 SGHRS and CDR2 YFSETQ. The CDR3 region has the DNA TGCACCAGCACTCCCCAGCTCTTGGGCCCAGATACGCAGTATTTT. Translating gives CTSTPQLLGPDTQYF.

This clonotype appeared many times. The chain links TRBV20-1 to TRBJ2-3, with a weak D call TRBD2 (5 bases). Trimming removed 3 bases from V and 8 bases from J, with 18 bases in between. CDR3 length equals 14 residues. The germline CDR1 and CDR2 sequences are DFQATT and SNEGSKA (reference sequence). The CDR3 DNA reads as TGCAGTGCTAGGGTCTCGGACCTTCGGGGTACGCAGTATTTT. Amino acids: CSARVSDLRGTQYF.

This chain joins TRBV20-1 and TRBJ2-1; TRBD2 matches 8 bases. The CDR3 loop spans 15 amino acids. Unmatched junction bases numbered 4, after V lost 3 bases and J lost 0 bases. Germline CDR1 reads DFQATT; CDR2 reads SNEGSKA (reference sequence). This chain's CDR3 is CSASVAGGSYNEQFF. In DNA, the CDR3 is TGCAGTGCTAGTGTTGCGGGGGGCTCCTACAATGAGCAGTTCTTC.

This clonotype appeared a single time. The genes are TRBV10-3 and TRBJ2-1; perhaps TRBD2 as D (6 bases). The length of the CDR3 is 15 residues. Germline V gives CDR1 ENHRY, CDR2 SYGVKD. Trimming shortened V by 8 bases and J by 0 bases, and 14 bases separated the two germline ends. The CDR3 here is CAILAGMSSYNEQFF. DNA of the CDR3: TGTGCCATCCTGGCGGGGATGAGCTCCTACAATGAGCAGTTCTTC.

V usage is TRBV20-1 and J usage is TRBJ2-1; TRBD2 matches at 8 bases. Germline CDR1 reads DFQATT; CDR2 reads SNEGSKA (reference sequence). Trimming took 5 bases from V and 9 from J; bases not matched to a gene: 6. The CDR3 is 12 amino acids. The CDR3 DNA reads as TGCAGTGCTCGGGGACTAGTTAGTGAGCAGTTCTTC. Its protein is CSARGLVSEQFF.

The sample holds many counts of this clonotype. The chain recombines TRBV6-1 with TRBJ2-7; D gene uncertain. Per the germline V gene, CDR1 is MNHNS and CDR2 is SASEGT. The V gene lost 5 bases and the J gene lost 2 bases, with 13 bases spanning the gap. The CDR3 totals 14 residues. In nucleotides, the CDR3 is TGTGCCAGCAGTCCTGACCATAATACCTACGAGCAGTACTTC. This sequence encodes CASSPDHNTYEQYF.

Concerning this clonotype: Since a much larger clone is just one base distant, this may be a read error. In nucleotides, the CDR3 is TGTGCCAGCAGTGTCTCGCGGGGGAACACAGATACGCAGTATTTT. Its protein is CASSVSRGNTDTQYF. This chain connects TRBV2 to TRBJ2-3; 7 bases map to TRBD2. After removal of 4 bases from V and 2 bases from J, the junction contained 6 bases not matched to a gene. Per germline, CDR1 SNHLY and CDR2 FYNNEI. This CDR3 comprises 15 residues.

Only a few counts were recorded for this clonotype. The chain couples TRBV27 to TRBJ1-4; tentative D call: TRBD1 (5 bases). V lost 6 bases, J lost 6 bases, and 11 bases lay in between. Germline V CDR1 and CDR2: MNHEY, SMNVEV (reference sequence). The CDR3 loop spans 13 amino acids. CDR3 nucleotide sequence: TGTGCCAGCAGGGGGGGTGGTGATGAAAAACTGTTTTTT. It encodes CASRGGGDEKLFF.

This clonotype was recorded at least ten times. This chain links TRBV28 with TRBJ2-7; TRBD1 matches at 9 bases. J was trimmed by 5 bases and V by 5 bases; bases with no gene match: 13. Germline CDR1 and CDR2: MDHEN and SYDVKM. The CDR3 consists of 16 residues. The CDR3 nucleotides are TGTGCCAGCAGTCTTCGCCCGGGACAGGGTTTGGACGAGCAGTACTTC. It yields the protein CASSLRPGQGLDEQYF.

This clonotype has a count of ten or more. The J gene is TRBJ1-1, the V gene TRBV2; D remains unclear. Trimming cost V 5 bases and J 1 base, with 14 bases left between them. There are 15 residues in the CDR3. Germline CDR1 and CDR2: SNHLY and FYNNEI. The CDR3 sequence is CASSTSRTANTEAFF. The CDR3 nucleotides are TGTGCCAGCAGTACAAGCAGGACCGCGAACACTGAAGCTTTCTTT.

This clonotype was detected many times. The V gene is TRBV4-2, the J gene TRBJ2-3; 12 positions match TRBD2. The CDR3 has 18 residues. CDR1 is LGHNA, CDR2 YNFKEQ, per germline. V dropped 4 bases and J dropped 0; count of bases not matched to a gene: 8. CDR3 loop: CASSPTSGGTISTDTQYF. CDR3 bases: TGTGCCAGCAGCCCCACTAGCGGGGGGACTATTAGCACAGATACGCAGTATTTT.

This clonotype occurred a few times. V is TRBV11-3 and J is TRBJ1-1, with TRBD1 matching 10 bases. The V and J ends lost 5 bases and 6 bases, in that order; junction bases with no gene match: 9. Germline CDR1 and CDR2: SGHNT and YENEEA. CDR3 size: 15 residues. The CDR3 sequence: CASSSRTGGNAEAFF. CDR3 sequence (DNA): TGTGCCAGCAGCAGTCGGACAGGGGGGAATGCTGAAGCTTTCTTT.

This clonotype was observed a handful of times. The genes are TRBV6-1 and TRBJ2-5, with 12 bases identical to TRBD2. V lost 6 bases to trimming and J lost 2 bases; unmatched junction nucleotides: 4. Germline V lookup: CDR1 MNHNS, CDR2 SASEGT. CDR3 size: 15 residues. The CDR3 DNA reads TGTGCCAGCAGAAGACTAGCGGGGGATCAAGAGACCCAGTACTTC. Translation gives CASRRLAGDQETQYF.

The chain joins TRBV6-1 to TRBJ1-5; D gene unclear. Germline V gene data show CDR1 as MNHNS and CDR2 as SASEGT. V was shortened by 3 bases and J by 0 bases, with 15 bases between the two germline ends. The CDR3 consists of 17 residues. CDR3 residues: CASSEAEGPGSNQPQHF. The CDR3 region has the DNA TGTGCCAGCAGTGAGGCAGAAGGGCCCGGTAGCAATCAGCCCCAGCATTTT.

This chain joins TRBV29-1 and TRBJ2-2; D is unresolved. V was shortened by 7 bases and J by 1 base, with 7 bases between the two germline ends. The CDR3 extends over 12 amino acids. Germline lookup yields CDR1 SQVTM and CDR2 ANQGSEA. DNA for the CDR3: TGCAGCGCGGAACAGAACACCGGGGAGCTGTTTTTT. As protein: CSAEQNTGELFF.

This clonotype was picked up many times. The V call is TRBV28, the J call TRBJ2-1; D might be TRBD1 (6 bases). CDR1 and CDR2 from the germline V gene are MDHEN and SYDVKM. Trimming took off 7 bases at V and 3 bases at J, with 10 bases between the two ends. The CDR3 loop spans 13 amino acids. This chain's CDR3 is CASTGVNYNEQFF. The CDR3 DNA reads TGTGCCAGCACAGGGGTAAACTACAATGAGCAGTTCTTC.

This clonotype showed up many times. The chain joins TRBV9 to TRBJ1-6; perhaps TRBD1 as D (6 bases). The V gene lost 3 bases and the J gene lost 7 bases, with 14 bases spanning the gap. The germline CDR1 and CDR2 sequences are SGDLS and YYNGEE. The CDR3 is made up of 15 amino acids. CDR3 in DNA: TGTGCCAGCAGCGAAACAGGGACTCTCAATTCACCCCTCCACTTT. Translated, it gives CASSETGTLNSPLHF.

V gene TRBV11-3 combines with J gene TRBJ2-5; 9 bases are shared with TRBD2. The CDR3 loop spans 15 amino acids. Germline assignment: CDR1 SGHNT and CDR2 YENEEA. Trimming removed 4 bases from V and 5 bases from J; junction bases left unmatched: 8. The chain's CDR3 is CASSSQAGGDETQYF. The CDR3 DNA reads TGTGCCAGCAGCTCTCAAGCGGGGGGTGACGAGACCCAGTACTTC.